The next 6 T cell receptor beta chains were all read from a single sample in a study of cytomegalovirus exposure and HLA in healthy donors. The PCR employed 60 Vbeta primers together with 13 Jbeta primers. Sequencing was performed with immunoSEQ multiplex PCR; in TCRdb, only in-frame clones are kept and a portion is missing. Here the sample spans nearly 200,000 clones, over 80% being singletons. The sequencing input was PBMCs. All receptors derive from a young man in good health and CMV-seronegative.

The J gene is TRBJ2-1, the V gene TRBV5-1; 9 nucleotides line up with TRBD2. In germline, CDR1 is SGHRS, CDR2 YFSETQ. The CDR3 is 15 amino acids. V lost 0 bases to trimming and J lost 5 bases; unmatched junction nucleotides: 3. CDR3 in amino acids: CASSLEGLAHNEQFF. The CDR3 DNA sequence: TGCGCCAGCAGCTTGGAGGGACTAGCTCACAATGAGCAGTTCTTC.

The chain carries TRBV4-1 and TRBJ1-1; the D is unclear. CDR3 length: 14 residues. Trimming shortened V by 2 bases and J by 4 bases, and 11 bases separated the two germline ends. Germline V gene sequence: CDR1 MGHRA, CDR2 YSYEKL. The CDR3 sequence is CASSQMRVATEAFF. The CDR3 DNA sequence: TGCGCCAGCAGCCAAATGCGGGTGGCCACTGAAGCTTTCTTT.

The rearrangement uses TRBV27 and TRBJ1-2; 7 bases map to TRBD1. V dropped 5 bases and J dropped 2; count of bases not matched to a gene: 8. The CDR3 has 15 amino acids. CDR1 is MNHEY, CDR2 SMNVEV, per germline (reference sequence). In DNA form, the CDR3 reads TGTGCCAGCAGTCCAGAGACAGGGTGGAACTATGGCTACACCTTC. Residues: CASSPETGWNYGYTF.

The rearrangement joins TRBV6-5 to TRBJ1-2; D gene unclear. The CDR3 spans 13 residues. The ends were cut back, 4 bases at V and 3 bases at J, with 9 bases in the middle. Germline V gene sequence: CDR1 MNHEY, CDR2 SVGAGI. The CDR3 region is CASSFQAYYGYTF. DNA of the CDR3: TGTGCCAGCAGTTTCCAAGCTTACTATGGCTACACCTTC.

V usage is TRBV28 and J usage is TRBJ1-4; D unclear. The germline V gene has CDR1 MDHEN and CDR2 SYDVKM. The CDR3 extends over 13 amino acids. Trimming took 6 bases from V and 10 from J, leaving 15 bases between them. CDR3: CASRTPEDVKLFF. CDR3 nucleotide sequence: TGTGCCAGCAGAACCCCGGAGGACGTAAAACTGTTTTTT.

This chain links TRBV6-6 with TRBJ2-1; D unresolved. V lost 5 bases and J 2 bases, leaving 13 bases between the germline ends. The CDR3 contains 15 residues. Germline loops: CDR1 MNHNY, CDR2 SVGAGI (reference sequence). CDR3 nucleotides: TGTGCCAGCAGTACCCGACAAATAACCTACAATGAGCAGTTCTTC. It yields the protein CASSTRQITYNEQFF.